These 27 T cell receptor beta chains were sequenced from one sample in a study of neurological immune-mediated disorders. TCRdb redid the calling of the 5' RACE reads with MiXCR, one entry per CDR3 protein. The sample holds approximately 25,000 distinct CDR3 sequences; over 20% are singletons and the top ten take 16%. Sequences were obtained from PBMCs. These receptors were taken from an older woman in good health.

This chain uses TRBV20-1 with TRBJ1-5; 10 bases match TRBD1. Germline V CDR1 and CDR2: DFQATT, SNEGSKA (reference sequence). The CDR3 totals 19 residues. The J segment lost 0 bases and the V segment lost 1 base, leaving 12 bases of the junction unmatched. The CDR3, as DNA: TGCAGTGCTAGAGGGCAAAGAGGGGACAGGGGTTATAGCAATCAGCCCCAGCATTTT. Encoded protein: CSARGQRGDRGYSNQPQHF.

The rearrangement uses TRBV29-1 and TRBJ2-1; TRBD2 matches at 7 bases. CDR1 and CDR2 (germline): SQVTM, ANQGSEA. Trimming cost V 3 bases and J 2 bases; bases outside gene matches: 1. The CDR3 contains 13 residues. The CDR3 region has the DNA TGCAGCGTTGAGAGCGGGGCCTACAATGAGCAGTTCTTC. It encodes CSVESGAYNEQFF.

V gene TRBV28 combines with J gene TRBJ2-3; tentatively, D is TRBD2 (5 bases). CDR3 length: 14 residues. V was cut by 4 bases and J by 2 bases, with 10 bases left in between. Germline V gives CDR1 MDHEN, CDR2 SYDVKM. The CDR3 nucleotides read TGTGCCAGCAGTTCAACGGGAACCACAGATACGCAGTATTTT. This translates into CASSSTGTTDTQYF.

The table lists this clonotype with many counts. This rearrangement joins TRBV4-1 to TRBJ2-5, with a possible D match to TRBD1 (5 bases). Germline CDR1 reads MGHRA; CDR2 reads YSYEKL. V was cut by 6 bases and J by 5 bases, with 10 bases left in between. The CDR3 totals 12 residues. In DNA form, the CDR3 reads TGCGCCAGCAGTCGAGCAGGGGAGACCCAGTACTTC. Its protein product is CASSRAGETQYF.

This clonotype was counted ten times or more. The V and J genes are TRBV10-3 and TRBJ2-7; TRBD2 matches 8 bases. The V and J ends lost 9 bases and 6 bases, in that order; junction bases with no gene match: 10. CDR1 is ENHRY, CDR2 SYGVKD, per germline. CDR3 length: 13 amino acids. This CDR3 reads CAISAGERVEQYF. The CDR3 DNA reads TGTGCCATTTCAGCGGGAGAGAGAGTCGAGCAGTACTTC.

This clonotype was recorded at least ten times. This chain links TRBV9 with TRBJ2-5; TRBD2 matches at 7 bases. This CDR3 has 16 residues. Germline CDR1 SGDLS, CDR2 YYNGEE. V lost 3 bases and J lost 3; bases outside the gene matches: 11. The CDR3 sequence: CASSASPGGPEETQYF. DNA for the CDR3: TGTGCCAGCAGCGCAAGCCCGGGGGGTCCGGAAGAGACCCAGTACTTC.

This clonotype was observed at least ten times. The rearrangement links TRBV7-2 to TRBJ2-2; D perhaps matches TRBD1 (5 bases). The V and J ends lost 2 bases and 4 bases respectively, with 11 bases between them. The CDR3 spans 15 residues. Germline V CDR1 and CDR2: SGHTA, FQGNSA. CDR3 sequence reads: CASSLNRGGTGELFF. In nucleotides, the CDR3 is TGTGCCAGCAGCTTAAATAGGGGCGGCACCGGGGAGCTGTTTTTT.

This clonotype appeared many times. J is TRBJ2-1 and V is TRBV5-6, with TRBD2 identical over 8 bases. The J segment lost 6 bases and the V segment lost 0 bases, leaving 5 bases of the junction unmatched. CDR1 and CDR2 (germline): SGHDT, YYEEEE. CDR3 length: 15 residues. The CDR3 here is CASSLGGGPTNEQFF. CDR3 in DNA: TGTGCCAGCAGCTTGGGCGGGGGGCCTACCAATGAGCAGTTCTTC.

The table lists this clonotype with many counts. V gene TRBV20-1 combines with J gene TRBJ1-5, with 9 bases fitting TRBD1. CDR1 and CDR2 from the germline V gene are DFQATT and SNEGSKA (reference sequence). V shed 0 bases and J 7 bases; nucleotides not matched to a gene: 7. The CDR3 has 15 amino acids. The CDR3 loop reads CSARERGQGWQPQHF. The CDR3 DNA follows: TGCAGTGCTAGAGAACGGGGACAGGGTTGGCAGCCCCAGCATTTT.

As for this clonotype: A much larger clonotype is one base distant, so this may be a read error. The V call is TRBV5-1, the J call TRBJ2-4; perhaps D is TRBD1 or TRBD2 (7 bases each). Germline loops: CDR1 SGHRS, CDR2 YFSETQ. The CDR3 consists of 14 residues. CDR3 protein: CSSSIAGGENIQYF. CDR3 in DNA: TGCTCCAGCAGCATCGCAGGGGGGGAGAACATTCAGTACTTC.

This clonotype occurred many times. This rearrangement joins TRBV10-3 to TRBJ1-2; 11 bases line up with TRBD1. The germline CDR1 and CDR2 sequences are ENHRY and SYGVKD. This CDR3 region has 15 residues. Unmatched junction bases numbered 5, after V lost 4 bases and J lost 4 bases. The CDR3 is CAISGGQGAGYGYTF. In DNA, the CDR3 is TGTGCCATCAGTGGCGGACAGGGGGCGGGCTATGGCTACACCTTC.

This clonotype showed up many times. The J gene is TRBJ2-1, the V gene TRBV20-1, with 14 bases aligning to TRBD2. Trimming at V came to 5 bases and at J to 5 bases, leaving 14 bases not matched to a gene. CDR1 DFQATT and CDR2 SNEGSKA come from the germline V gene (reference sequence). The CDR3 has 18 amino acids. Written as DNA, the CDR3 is TGCAGTGCTTCCGGGGGGGGACTAGCGGGAGATCGGAACAATGAGCAGTTCTTC. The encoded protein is CSASGGGLAGDRNNEQFF.

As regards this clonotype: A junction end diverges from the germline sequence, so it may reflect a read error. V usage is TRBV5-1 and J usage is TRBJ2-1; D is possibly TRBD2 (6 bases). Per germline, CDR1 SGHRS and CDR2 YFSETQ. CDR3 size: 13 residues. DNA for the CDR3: TGTGCCAGCAGCCTCCGGGGGTACAATGAGCAGTTCTTC. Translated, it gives CASSLRGYNEQFF.

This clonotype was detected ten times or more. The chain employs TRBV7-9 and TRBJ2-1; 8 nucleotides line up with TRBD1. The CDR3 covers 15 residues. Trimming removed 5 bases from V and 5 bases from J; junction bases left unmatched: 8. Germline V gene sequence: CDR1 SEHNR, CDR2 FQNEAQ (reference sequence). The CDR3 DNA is TGTGCCAGCAGCCCCAGGGGGCGCCGGGACAATGAGCAGTTCTTC. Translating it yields CASSPRGRRDNEQFF.

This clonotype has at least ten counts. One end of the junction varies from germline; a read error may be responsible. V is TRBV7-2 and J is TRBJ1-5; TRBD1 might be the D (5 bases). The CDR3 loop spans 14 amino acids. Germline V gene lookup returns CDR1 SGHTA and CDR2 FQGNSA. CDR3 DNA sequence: TGTGTCAGCAGCCCTAGGACACTCGATCAGCCCCAGCATTTT. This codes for CVSSPRTLDQPQHF.

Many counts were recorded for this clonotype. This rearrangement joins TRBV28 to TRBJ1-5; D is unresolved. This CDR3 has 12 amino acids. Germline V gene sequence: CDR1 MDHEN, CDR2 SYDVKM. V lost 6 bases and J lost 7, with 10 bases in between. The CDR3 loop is CASRMGSQPQHF. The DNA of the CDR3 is TGTGCCAGCAGAATGGGGAGCCAGCCCCAGCATTTT. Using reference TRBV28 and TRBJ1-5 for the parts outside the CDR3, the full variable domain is DVKVTQSSRYLVKRTGEKVFLECVQDMDHENMFWYRQDPGLGLRLIYFSYDVKMKEKGDIPEGYSVSREKKERFSLILESASTNQTSMYLCASRMGSQPQHFGDGTRLSIL.

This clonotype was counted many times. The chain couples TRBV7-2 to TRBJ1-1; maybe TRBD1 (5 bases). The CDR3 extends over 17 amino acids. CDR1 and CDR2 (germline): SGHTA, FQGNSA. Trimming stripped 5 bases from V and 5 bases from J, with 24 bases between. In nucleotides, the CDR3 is TGTGCCAGCAGCCCCCCCACGGGGGTCGCCGGAAGGACTGAAGCTTTCTTT. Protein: CASSPPTGVAGRTEAFF.

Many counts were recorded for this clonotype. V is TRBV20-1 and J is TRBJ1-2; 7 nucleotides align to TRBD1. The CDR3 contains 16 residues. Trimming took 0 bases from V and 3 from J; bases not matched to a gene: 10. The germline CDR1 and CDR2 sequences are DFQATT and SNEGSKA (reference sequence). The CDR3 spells CSARDSGGRGDYGYTF. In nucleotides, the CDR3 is TGCAGTGCTAGAGATTCTGGGGGCAGGGGGGACTATGGCTACACCTTC.

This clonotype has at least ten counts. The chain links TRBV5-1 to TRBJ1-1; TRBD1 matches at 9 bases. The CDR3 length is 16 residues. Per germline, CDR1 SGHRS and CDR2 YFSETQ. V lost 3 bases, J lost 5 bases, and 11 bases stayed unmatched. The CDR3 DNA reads TGCGCCAGCAGCTGGGCCGGGACAGGGACTGCTACTGAAGCTTTCTTT. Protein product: CASSWAGTGTATEAFF.

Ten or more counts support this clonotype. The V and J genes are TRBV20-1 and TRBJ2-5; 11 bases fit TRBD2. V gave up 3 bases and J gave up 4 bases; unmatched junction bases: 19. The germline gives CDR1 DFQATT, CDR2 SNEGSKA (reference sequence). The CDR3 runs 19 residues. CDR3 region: CSARSSGGSGRAGGETQYF. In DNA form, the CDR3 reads TGCAGTGCTAGGTCCTCGGGGGGTAGCGGGAGGGCCGGGGGAGAGACCCAGTACTTC.

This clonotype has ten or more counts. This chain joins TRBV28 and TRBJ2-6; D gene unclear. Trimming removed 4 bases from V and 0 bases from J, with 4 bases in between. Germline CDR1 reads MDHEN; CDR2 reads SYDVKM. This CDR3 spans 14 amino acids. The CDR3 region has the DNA TGTGCCAGCAGTTCCATCTCTGGGGCCAACGTCCTGACTTTC. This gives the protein CASSSISGANVLTF.

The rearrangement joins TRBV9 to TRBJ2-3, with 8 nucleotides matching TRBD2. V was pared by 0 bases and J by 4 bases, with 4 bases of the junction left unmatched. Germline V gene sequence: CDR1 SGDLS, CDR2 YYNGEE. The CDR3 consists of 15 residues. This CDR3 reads CASSVGSGGADTQYF. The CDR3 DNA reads TGTGCCAGCAGCGTAGGGAGCGGGGGAGCAGATACGCAGTATTTT.

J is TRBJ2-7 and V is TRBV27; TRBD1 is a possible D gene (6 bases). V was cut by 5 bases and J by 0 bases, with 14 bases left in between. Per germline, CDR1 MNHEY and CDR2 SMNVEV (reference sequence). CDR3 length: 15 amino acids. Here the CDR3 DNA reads TGTGCCAGCAGTCCACAGGGTGGGGTCTCCTACGAGCAGTACTTC. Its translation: CASSPQGGVSYEQYF.

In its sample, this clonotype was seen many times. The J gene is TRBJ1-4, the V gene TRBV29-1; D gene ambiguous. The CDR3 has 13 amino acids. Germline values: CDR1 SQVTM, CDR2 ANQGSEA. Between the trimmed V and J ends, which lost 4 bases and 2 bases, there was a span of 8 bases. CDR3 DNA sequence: TGCAGCGTTGGTAGATCCACTAATGAAAAACTGTTTTTT. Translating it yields CSVGRSTNEKLFF.

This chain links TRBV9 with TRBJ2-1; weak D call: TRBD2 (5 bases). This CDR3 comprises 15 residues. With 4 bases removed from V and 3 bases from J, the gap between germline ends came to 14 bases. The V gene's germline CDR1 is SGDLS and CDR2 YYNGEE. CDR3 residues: CASSLSAGIYNEQFF. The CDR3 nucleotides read TGTGCCAGCAGCCTCTCCGCCGGGATCTACAATGAGCAGTTCTTC.

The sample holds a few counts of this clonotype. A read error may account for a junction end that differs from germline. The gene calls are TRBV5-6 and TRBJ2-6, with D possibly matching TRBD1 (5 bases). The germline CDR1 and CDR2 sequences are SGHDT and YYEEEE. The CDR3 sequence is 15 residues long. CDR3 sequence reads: CASSLKGSGANILTF. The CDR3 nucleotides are TGTGCCAGCAGCTTGAAGGGCTCTGGGGCCAACATCCTTACTTTC.

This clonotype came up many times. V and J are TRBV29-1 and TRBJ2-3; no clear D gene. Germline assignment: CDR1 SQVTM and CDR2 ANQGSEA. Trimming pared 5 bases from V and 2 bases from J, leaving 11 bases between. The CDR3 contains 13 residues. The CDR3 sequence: CSVRAQATDTQYF. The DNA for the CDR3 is TGCAGCGTTCGTGCCCAGGCCACAGATACGCAGTATTTT.